The 17 T cell receptor beta chains below all came from one sample that was sequenced in a study of T cell repertoires in cytomegalovirus infection. TCRdb processed the reads anew with MiXCR; each CDR3 protein has one entry. The sample shows about 360,000 distinct CDR3 sequences, 18% of them seen only once. Sequencing was done on a sample of PBMCs. Every receptor here comes from a human donor in good health (CMV status not recorded). Some clones in this sample may be carry-over from other donors' samples.

The rearrangement links TRBV12-5 to TRBJ1-6; no firm D call. This CDR3 comprises 16 residues. Trimming left V 2 bases short and J 10 bases short, with 18 bases between. Germline V gene lookup returns CDR1 LGHNT and CDR2 FRNRAP. CDR3 loop: CASGLIAGKLNSPLHF. The CDR3 DNA reads TGTGCTAGTGGTTTGATCGCAGGAAAACTTAACTCACCCCTCCACTTT.

Many counts were recorded for this clonotype. The rearrangement uses TRBV7-8 and TRBJ2-7; 7 nucleotides match TRBD2. This CDR3 is 15 amino acids long. The trim removed 0 bases at V and 5 bases at J, leaving 7 bases unmatched. The germline gives CDR1 SGHVS, CDR2 FQNEAQ. CDR3 residues: CASSLAAGVSHEQYF. The CDR3 DNA reads as TGTGCCAGCAGCTTAGCGGCGGGAGTTTCCCACGAGCAGTACTTC.

The CDR3, as DNA: TGTGCCAGCAGCCTAATAGTCCCCAGGGAGACCCAGTACTTC. Its translation is CASSLIVPRETQYF. V and J are TRBV7-2 and TRBJ2-5, with D uncertain. Germline lookup yields CDR1 SGHTA and CDR2 FQGNSA. The CDR3 has 14 residues. V dropped 5 bases and J dropped 5 bases, with 15 bases sitting between them.

This clonotype was recorded at least ten times. This rearrangement joins TRBV7-2 to TRBJ2-1, with a possible D match to TRBD2 (6 bases). The CDR3 is 14 residues long. CDR1 is SGHTA, CDR2 FQGNSA, per germline. V was clipped by 6 bases and J by 10 bases, with 19 bases between them. The CDR3 protein is CASSRSGGAREQFF. For the CDR3, the DNA is TGTGCCAGCAGTCGCAGTGGCGGGGCCCGCGAGCAGTTCTTC.

This chain links TRBV23-1 with TRBJ2-5, with D maybe TRBD1 (5 bases). TRBV23-1 is an ORF, and what it does is uncertain. The CDR3 runs to 14 residues. V shed 2 bases and J shed 5 bases, with 12 bases lying between them. This CDR3 is CASSQPTGWETQYF. The CDR3 DNA sequence: TGCGCCAGCAGTCAACCAACAGGATGGGAGACCCAGTACTTC.

Ten or more counts support this clonotype. This chain connects TRBV15 to TRBJ2-7; no definite D call. The CDR3 runs to 13 residues. V shed 0 bases and J shed 3 bases, with 6 bases lying between them. Germline V gives CDR1 LNHNV, CDR2 YYDKDF (reference sequence). CDR3 amino acids: CATSRDLNYEQYF. The CDR3 DNA follows: TGTGCCACCAGCAGAGACTTGAACTACGAGCAGTACTTC.

The chain recombines TRBV5-6 with TRBJ1-2; no definite D call. Germline lookup yields CDR1 SGHDT and CDR2 YYEEEE. V dropped 4 bases and J dropped 1 base, with 11 bases sitting between them. The CDR3 extends over 14 amino acids. This CDR3 is CASSIVENNYGYTF. For the CDR3, the DNA is TGTGCCAGCAGCATAGTAGAGAATAACTATGGCTACACCTTC.

V and J are TRBV12-3 or TRBV12-4 and TRBJ2-3, with a weak D call TRBD1 (5 bases). Trimming left V 5 bases short and J 8 bases short, with 20 bases between. CDR3 length: 15 residues. The DNA of the CDR3 is TGTGCCAGCAGTATAATAGTGGGGCAAGGCGCTACGCAGTATTTT. It translates to CASSIIVGQGATQYF.

This clonotype was seen repeatedly, ten times or more. CDR3 in DNA: TGTGCCAGCAGTTTGGAGGGGGCCTGGAATGAGCAGTTCTTC. This codes for CASSLEGAWNEQFF. This chain uses TRBV12-3 or TRBV12-4 with TRBJ2-1, with D perhaps TRBD1 (7 bases). The length of the CDR3 is 14 residues. V dropped 3 bases and J dropped 7 bases, with 13 bases sitting between them.

The V gene is TRBV10-3, the J gene TRBJ1-2; 8 bases align to TRBD1. This CDR3 spans 13 amino acids. J lost 6 bases, V lost 10 bases, and 10 bases had no gene match. Germline-derived CDR1 and CDR2 are ENHRY and SYGVKD. CDR3 in DNA: TGTGCCACCGGGACAGGAGAATGGGATGGCTACACCTTC. It encodes CATGTGEWDGYTF.

This clonotype has only a few counts. The gene calls are TRBV20-1 and TRBJ2-5; D gene ambiguous. The CDR3 totals 13 residues. The V and J ends lost 0 bases and 4 bases respectively, with 9 bases between them. The germline CDR1 and CDR2 sequences are DFQATT and SNEGSKA (reference sequence). The CDR3 DNA follows: TGCAGTGCTAGAGATCCGAGGCGAGAGACCCAGTACTTC. It is translated as CSARDPRRETQYF.

As regards this clonotype: This may be a read error, as it is one base from a much larger clone. This sequence joins TRBV6-1 and TRBJ2-7; 8 bases are a match to TRBD1. The CDR3 spans 13 residues. From germline, CDR1 is MNHNS and CDR2 SASEGT. CDR3 sequence reads: CASRGTGSYGQYF. CDR3 DNA: TGTGCCAGCAGGGGGACAGGCAGTTACGGGCAGTACTTC.

The V gene is TRBV15, the J gene TRBJ2-7; D is unclear. The germline V gene encodes CDR1 LNHNV and CDR2 YYDKDF (reference sequence). V was shortened by 5 bases and J by 5 bases, with 16 bases between the two germline ends. There are 14 residues in the CDR3. CDR3 sequence: CATSPLPRRHEQYF. The DNA of the CDR3 is TGTGCCACCAGCCCCCTCCCCAGGCGTCACGAGCAGTACTTC. Full variable domain (outside the CDR3, taken from reference TRBV15 and TRBJ2-7): DAMVIQNPRYQVTQFGKPVTLSCSQTLNHNVMYWYQQKSSQAPKLLFHYYDKDFNNEADTPDNFQSRRPNTSFCFLDIRSPGLGDTAMYLCATSPLPRRHEQYFGPGTRLTVT.

The chain uses TRBV12-3 or TRBV12-4 and TRBJ2-5, with D possibly matching TRBD2 (6 bases). The CDR3 is 15 amino acids. The germline V and J ends were trimmed by 9 bases and 3 bases, with 20 bases remaining between them. The CDR3 sequence: CASSERWGVEETQYF. The DNA of the CDR3 is TGTGCCAGTTCTGAGAGGTGGGGGGTTGAAGAGACCCAGTACTTC.

This clonotype was counted only a few times. The chain links TRBV2 to TRBJ2-5; the match to TRBD1 covers 9 bases. This CDR3 comprises 15 residues. The germline CDR1 and CDR2 sequences are SNHLY and FYNNEI. V lost 5 bases, J lost 5 bases, and 9 bases stayed unmatched. The CDR3 is CASSYHRGPRETQYF. CDR3 nucleotides: TGTGCCAGCAGTTACCACAGGGGGCCTCGTGAGACCCAGTACTTC.

V gene TRBV20-1 combines with J gene TRBJ2-5, with 9 bases matching TRBD2. Germline V gene lookup returns CDR1 DFQATT and CDR2 SNEGSKA (reference sequence). V gave up 6 bases and J gave up 5 bases; unmatched junction bases: 4. This CDR3 is built from 12 residues. DNA of the CDR3: TGCAGTGCCCTAGCGGGGCGGGAGACCCAGTACTTC. Its translation is CSALAGRETQYF.

The chain links TRBV20-1 to TRBJ2-5, with 11 bases identical to TRBD2. The CDR3 length is 15 residues. Looked up from germline, CDR1 is DFQATT and CDR2 is SNEGSKA (reference sequence). V gave up 6 bases and J gave up 7 bases; unmatched junction bases: 13. Written as DNA, the CDR3 is TGCAGTGCCACCAATGTAGCGGGAGGGCCTGGGACCCAGTACTTC. It codes for CSATNVAGGPGTQYF.